This T cell receptor (beta chain) stems from a study of shared clonotypes between healthy human individuals. General study points: The naive CD4 repertoires of a few donors were compared, and roughly 5% of clonotypes were shared.

The assay was carried out at the deep level. Assay: immunoSEQ multiplex PCR; the TCRdb copy retains only in-frame clones and omits some. Among around 2.1 million clones listed, about 94% were seen once. The CDR3 consists of 14 residues. Germline V CDR1 and CDR2: ENHRY, SYGVKD. Trimming left V 1 base short and J 5 bases short, with 11 bases between. Of note for this clone: Its matching antigen is unknown.

What was sequenced was naive CD4+ T cells sorted from blood. The subset here: CD45RA+ positively selected. The sequence came from a young man in good health. The genes are TRBV10-3 and TRBJ1-1; unclear D gene. This CDR3 reads CAISEYRLVTEAFF. The CDR3 DNA reads TGTGCCATCAGTGAGTACAGATTAGTGACTGAAGCTTTCTTT.